The T cell receptor beta chain described here comes from a study of blood T cell repertoires in COVID-19. Overall study context: Sample material is recorded as cDNA or gDNA derived from T cells, B-cell-depleted T cells, or PBMCs.

The CDR3 covers 15 residues. V was shortened by 4 bases and J by 0 bases, with 10 bases between the two germline ends. The germline V gene encodes CDR1 SGHNT and CDR2 YENEEA. Original processing notes: Amplification of reference gene primers provided the estimated nucleated cell counts. Only in-frame clones appear in the TCRdb table, and some are missing; sequencing was by immunoSEQ multiplex PCR. The D gene and trimming were derived from the DNA, and the V and J assignments and clone size from that table. The sample lists under 350,000 clones; around 90% were seen once. The sample was peripheral blood. The chain has TRBV11-3 and TRBJ2-1; D is uncertain. The TCR originated in a man in his sixties or seventies with acute or convalescent COVID-19. The CDR3 DNA sequence: TGTGCCAGCAGCTCATACGCCAGCTCCTACAATGAGCAGTTCTTC. Translated, it gives CASSSYASSYNEQFF.